These T cell receptor beta chains were read from a single sample in a study of CD8+ T cells in alopecia areata. Method: immunoSEQ multiplex PCR; TCRdb's copy keeps in-frame clones and lacks some. This table holds under 250,000 clones, more than 45% found once. Sequenced material: CD4+ T cells sorted from blood, taken at week 4, from a patient treated with tofacitinib. These TCRs come from a human donor with alopecia areata. Both conserved end residues are part of each CDR3. The D gene is left open where the match is weak. Part of the rows lack a size; the others show once, few, many or a class for expanded clones.

v_gene	j_gene	abundance	d_gene	CDR3aa	CDR3nt
TRBV5-6	TRBJ2-7	.	TRBD1	CASSYESGQGAREQYF	TGTGCCAGCAGCTACGAATCGGGACAGGGGGCGCGGGAGCAGTACTTC
TRBV7-2	TRBJ2-7	.	.	CASSPTRASITYEQYF	TGTGCCAGCAGCCCAACCCGGGCTAGCATCACCTACGAGCAGTACTTC
TRBV7-2	TRBJ2-5	few	.	CASISGVLETQYF	TGTGCCAGCATCTCAGGCGTTTTGGAGACCCAGTACTTC
TRBV6-5	TRBJ1-1	.	.	CASSYSRGYKAFF	TGTGCCAGCAGTTACTCTCGGGGTTACAAAGCTTTCTTT
TRBV15	TRBJ1-5	few	.	CATSSSGLTEPQHF	TGTGCCACCAGCAGTTCCGGGCTCACCGAGCCCCAGCATTTT
TRBV7-8	TRBJ2-3	.	TRBD2	CASSLVWRGEADTQYF	TGTGCCAGCAGCTTAGTCTGGCGGGGGGAAGCAGATACGCAGTATTTT
TRBV4-3	TRBJ2-1	.	TRBD2	CASSPRLAGFGSYNEQFF	TGCGCCAGCAGCCCCCGGCTAGCGGGGTTCGGCTCCTACAATGAGCAGTTCTTC
TRBV5-6	TRBJ1-6	.	.	CASSFDNSYNSPLHF	TGTGCCAGCAGCTTCGACAACTCCTATAATTCACCCCTCCACTTT
TRBV5-4	TRBJ2-2	.	.	CASSGEKSQGISATGELFF	TGTGCCAGCTCGGGTGAAAAGTCCCAGGGGATCTCCGCCACCGGGGAGCTGTTTTTT
TRBV2	TRBJ1-1	.	.	CASRGVNTEAFF	TGTGCCAGCAGGGGTGTGAACACTGAAGCTTTCTTT
TRBV19	TRBJ1-3	.	TRBD1	CASSTLPRDSSGNTIYF	TGTGCCAGTAGTACCCTGCCCCGGGACAGCTCTGGAAACACCATATATTTT
TRBV5-6	TRBJ2-5	few	.	CASSLGSQETQYF	TGTGCCAGCAGCTTGGGCTCTCAAGAGACCCAGTACTTC
TRBV27	TRBJ1-6	.	.	CASRTGDSPLHF	TGTGCCAGCCGTACGGGGGATTCACCCCTCCACTTT
TRBV9	TRBJ2-6	.	.	CASSVAGSGANVLTF	TGTGCCAGCAGCGTAGCTGGGTCTGGGGCCAACGTCCTGACTTTC
TRBV4-2	TRBJ1-1	.	.	CATSRGGNTEAFF	TGTGCCACCAGTCGGGGAGGGAACACTGAAGCTTTCTTT
TRBV11-3	TRBJ2-7	many	TRBD1	CASSLESIGTDRTYEQYF	TGTGCCAGCAGCTTGGAAAGTATAGGGACAGATAGAACCTACGAGCAGTACTTC
TRBV9	TRBJ1-3	few	.	CASSVESVGNTIYF	TGTGCCAGCAGCGTAGAGTCAGTAGGAAACACCATATATTTT